A selection of T cell receptor beta chains follows, all from one sample in a study of early stage breast cancer tumors. Clones were read by immunoSEQ multiplex PCR, and TCRdb kept only the in-frame ones, dropping some. This table has 25,000 to 30,000 clones, about 70% appearing once. Sequencing was done on a sample of blood. The receptors were gathered from a person in their fifties with breast cancer. The CDR3 runs from the conserved cysteine through the conserved F or W. Each record gives: V gene, clone size, J gene, CDR3 protein. Size is omitted from some rows. Given values are once, few, many or a class for expanded clones.

TRBV5-1	.	TRBJ2-1	CASSPPTSGSYNEQFF
TRBV11-3	.	TRBJ2-5	CASSSTGQGRNQTQYF
TRBV11-2	.	TRBJ1-5	CASSSGTGVQPQHF
TRBV11-1	.	TRBJ2-5	CASSSRAGQETQYF
TRBV5-1	.	TRBJ2-5	CASSSSGGSGGETQYF
TRBV9	.	TRBJ1-1	CASSLTFGNTEAFF
TRBV29-1	few	TRBJ2-7	CSVEKGTEQYF
TRBV5-6	.	TRBJ2-3	CASSLRPEEDTQYF
TRBV6-1	many	TRBJ1-1	CASSDWGLRPEAFF
TRBV7-7	many	TRBJ1-1	CASSFGRNTEAFF
TRBV9	.	TRBJ2-5	CASSVEPQGLETQYF
TRBV6-5	.	TRBJ2-3	CASRWTSDTDTQYF
TRBV6-5	.	TRBJ1-3	CASSADRNTIYF
TRBV28	.	TRBJ2-5	CASSSEGVKETQYF